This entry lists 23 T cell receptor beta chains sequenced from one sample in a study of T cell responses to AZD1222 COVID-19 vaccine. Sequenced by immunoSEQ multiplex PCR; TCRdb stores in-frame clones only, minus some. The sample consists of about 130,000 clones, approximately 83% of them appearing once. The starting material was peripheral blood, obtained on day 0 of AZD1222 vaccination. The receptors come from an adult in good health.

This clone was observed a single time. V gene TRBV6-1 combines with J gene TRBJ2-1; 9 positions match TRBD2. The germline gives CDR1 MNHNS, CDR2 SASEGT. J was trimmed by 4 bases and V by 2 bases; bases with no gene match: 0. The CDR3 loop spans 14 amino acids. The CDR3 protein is CASSELAGYNEQFF. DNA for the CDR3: TGTGCCAGCAGTGAACTAGCGGGATACAATGAGCAGTTCTTC.

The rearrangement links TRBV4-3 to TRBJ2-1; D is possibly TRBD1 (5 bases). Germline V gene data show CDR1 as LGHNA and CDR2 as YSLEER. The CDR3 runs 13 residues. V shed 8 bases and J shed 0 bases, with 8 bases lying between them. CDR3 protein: CASARDSYNEQFF. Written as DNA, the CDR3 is TGCGCCAGCGCCAGGGACTCCTACAATGAGCAGTTCTTC.

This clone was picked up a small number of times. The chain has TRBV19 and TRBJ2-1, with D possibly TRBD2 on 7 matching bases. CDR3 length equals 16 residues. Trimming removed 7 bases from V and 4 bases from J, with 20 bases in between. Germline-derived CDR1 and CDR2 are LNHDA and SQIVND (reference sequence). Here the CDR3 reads CASTLQVGGRYNEQFF. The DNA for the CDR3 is TGTGCCAGTACCCTTCAGGTGGGGGGGCGGTACAATGAGCAGTTCTTC.

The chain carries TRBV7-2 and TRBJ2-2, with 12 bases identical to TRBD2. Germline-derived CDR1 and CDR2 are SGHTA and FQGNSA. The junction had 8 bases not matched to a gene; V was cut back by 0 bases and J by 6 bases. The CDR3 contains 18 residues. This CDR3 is CASSLARRLAGVPGELFF. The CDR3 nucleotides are TGTGCCAGCAGCTTAGCTAGACGACTAGCGGGAGTCCCCGGGGAGCTGTTTTTT.

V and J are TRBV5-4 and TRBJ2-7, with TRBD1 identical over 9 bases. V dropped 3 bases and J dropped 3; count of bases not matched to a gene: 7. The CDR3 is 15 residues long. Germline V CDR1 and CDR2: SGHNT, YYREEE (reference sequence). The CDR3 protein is CASSSHGTGYYEQYF. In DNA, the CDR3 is TGTGCCAGCAGCTCTCACGGGACAGGGTACTACGAGCAGTACTTC.

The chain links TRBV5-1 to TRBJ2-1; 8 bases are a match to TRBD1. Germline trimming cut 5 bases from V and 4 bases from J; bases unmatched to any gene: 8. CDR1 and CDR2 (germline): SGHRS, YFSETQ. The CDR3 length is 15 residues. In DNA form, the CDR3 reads TGCGCCAGCAGAGCCGGACAGGGTTATTACAATGAGCAGTTCTTC. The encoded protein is CASRAGQGYYNEQFF. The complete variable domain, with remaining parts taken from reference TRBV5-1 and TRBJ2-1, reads KAGVTQTPRYLIKTRGQQVTLSCSPISGHRSVSWYQQTPGQGLQFLFEYFSETQRNKGNFPGRFSGRQFSNSRSEMNVSTLELGDSALYLCASRAGQGYYNEQFFGPGTRLTVL.

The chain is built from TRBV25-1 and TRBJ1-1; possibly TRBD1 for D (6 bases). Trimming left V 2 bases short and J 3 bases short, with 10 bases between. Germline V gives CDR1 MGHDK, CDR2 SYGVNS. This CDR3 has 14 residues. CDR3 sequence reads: CASSEQGWDTEAFF. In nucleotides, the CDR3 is TGTGCCAGCAGTGAACAGGGGTGGGACACTGAAGCTTTCTTT.

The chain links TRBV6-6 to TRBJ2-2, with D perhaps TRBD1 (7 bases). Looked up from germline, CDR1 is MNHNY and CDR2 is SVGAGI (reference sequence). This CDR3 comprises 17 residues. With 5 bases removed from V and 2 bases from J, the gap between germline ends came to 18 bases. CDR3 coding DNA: TGTGCCAGCAGTCGCAGGGGGGCAGGATCTAACACCGGGGAGCTGTTTTTT. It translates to CASSRRGAGSNTGELFF.

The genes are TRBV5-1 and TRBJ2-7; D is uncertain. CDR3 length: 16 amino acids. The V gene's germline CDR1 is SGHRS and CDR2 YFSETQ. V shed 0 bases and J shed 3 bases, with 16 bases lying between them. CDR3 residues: CASSLGGKGTYYEQYF. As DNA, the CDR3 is TGCGCCAGCAGCTTGGGTGGAAAGGGAACGTACTACGAGCAGTACTTC.

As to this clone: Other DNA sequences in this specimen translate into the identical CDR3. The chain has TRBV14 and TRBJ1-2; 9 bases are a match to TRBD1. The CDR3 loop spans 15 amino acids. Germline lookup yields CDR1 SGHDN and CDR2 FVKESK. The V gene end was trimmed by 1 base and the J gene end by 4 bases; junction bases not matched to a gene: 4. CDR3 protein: CASSQGGTGSYGYTF. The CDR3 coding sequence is TGTGCCAGCAGCCAAGGAGGGACAGGGAGCTATGGCTACACCTTC.

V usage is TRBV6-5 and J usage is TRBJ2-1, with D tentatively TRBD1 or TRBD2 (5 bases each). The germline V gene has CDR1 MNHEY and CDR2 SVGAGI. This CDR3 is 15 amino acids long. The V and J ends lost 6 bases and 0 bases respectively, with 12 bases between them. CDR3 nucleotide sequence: TGTGCCAGCAGCCTTGAGGGGAGCTCCTACAATGAGCAGTTCTTC. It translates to CASSLEGSSYNEQFF.

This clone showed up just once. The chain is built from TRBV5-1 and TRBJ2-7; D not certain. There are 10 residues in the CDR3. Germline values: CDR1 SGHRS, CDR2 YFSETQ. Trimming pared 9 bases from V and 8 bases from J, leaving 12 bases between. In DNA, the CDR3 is TGCGCCACCCTTCGTCGCAAGCAGTACTTC. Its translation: CATLRRKQYF.

CDR3 amino acids: CASSSPRTGLNYGYTF. The CDR3, as DNA: TGTGCCAGCAGCTCCCCCCGGACAGGGCTTAACTATGGCTACACCTTC. The rearrangement joins TRBV5-6 to TRBJ1-2, with 8 positions matching TRBD1. The V and J ends lost 3 bases and 1 base, in that order; junction bases with no gene match: 8. This CDR3 comprises 16 residues. Germline CDR1 is SGHDT and CDR2 is YYEEEE.

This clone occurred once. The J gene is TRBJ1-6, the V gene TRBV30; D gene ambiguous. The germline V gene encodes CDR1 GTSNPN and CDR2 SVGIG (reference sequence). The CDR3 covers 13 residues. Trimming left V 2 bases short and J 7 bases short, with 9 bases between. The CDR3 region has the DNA TGTGCCTGGAGTCCGAACCAAAATTCACCCCTCCACTTT. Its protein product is CAWSPNQNSPLHF.

Written as DNA, the CDR3 is TGTGCCAGCAGCTTAGATAGAAGGGCAGATACGCAGTATTTT. Translation: CASSLDRRADTQYF. The chain recombines TRBV7-2 with TRBJ2-3; D call uncertain. Looked up from germline, CDR1 is SGHTA and CDR2 is FQGNSA. The CDR3 totals 14 residues. V was cut by 1 base and J by 4 bases, with 9 bases left in between. The whole variable domain, filled in from reference TRBV7-2 and TRBJ2-3, reads GAGVSQSPSNKVTEKGKDVELRCDPISGHTALYWYRQSLGQGLEFLIYFQGNSAPDKSGLPSDRFSAERTGGSVSTLTIQRTQQEDSAVYLCASSLDRRADTQYFGPGTRLTVL.

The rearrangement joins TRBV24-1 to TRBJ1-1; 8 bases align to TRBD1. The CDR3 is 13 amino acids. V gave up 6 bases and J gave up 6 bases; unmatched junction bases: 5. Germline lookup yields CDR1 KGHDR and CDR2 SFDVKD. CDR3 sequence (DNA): TGTGCCACCAGTCGGACAGGGATGTCTGAAGCTTTCTTT. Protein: CATSRTGMSEAFF.

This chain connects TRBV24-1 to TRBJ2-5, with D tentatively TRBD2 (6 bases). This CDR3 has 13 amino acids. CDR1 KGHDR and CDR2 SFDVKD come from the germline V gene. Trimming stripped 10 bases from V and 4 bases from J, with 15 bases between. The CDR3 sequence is CATSNGGIETQYF. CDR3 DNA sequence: TGTGCCACTAGTAATGGGGGGATAGAGACCCAGTACTTC.

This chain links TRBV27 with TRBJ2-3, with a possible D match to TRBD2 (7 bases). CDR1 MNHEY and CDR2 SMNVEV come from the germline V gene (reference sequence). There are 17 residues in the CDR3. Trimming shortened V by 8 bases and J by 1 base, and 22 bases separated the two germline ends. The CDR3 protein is CASVTTGGPGGTDTQYF. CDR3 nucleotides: TGTGCCAGCGTAACCACGGGGGGCCCAGGGGGCACAGATACGCAGTATTTT.

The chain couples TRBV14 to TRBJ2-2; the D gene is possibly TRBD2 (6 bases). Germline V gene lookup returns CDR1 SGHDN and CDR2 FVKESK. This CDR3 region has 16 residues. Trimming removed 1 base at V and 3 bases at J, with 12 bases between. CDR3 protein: CASSQGSGLYTGELFF. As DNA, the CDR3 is TGTGCCAGCAGCCAAGGGAGCGGGCTTTACACCGGGGAGCTGTTTTTT.

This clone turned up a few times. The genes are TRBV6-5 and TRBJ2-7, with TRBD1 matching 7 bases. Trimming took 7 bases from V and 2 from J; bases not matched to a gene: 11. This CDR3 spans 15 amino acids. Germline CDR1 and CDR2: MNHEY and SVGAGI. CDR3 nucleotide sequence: TGTGCCAGCATCCCTATGACAGGGAAAGCCTACGAGCAGTACTTC. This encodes CASIPMTGKAYEQYF.

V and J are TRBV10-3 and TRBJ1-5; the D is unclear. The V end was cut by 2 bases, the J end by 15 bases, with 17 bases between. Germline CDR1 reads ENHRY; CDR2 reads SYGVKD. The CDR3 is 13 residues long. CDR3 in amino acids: CAISEQINYSRHF. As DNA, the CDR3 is TGTGCCATCAGTGAGCAGATTAACTACAGTCGGCATTTT.

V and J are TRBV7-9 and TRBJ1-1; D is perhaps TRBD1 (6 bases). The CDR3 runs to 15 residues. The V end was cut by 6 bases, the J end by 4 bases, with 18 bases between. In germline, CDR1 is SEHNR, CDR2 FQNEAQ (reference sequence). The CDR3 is CASRSPGGAFTEAFF. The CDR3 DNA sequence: TGTGCCAGCAGGTCCCCTGGGGGGGCTTTCACTGAAGCTTTCTTT.

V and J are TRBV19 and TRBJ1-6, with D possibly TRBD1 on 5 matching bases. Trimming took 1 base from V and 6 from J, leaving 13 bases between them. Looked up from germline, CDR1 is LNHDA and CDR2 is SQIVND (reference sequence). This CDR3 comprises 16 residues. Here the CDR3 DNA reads TGTGCCAGTAGTATAGCCAGGGAATCGATTAATTCACCCCTCCACTTT. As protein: CASSIARESINSPLHF.